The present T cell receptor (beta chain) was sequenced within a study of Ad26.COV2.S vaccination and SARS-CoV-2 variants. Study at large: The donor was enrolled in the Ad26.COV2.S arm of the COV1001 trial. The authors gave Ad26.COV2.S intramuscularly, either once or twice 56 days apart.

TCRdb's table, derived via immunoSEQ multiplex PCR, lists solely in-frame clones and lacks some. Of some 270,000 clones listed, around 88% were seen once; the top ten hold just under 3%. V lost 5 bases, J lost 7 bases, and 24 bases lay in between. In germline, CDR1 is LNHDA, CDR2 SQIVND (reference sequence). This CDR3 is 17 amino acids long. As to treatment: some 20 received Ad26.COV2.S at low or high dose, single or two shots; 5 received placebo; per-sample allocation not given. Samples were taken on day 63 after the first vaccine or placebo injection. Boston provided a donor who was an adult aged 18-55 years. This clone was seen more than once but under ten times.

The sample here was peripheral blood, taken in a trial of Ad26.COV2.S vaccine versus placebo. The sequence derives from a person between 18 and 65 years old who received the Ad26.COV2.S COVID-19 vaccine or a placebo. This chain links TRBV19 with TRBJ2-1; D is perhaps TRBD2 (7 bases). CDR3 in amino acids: CASSPPSGGPGWNEQFF. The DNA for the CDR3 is TGTGCCAGTAGTCCTCCATCCGGGGGGCCAGGGTGGAATGAGCAGTTCTTC.